Detailed here is one TCR beta chain. The clone's antigen remains unknown. No much larger clone is present one base from it, and per-base qualities are unavailable. TCRbeta CDR3 regions were amplified from genomic DNA by means of the immunoSEQ Assay, a bias-controlled multiplex PCR. Per the original workflow: Nucleated cell counts per sample were estimated from amplification of reference gene primers within the assay. To quantify the absolute abundance of each unique TCRbeta CDR3 rearrangement, sequence reads were collapsed and filtered. For each sample, productive Simpson clonality was calculated by taking the square root of Simpson's diversity index across productive rearrangements. In TCRdb, the immuneACCESS table is reduced to in-frame sequences with V and J assigned. These tables do not hold every clone; where another copy was compared, an unresolved V gene accounts for under half, and the others remain unexplained. V, J and clone size are taken as reported in that table, and D and trimming were inferred from the DNA itself. This sample comprises 200,000 to 250,000 clones, around nine tenths of them detected only once. Less than 3.5% of the sample rests with the top ten.

This specimen comes from a study of blood T cell repertoires in COVID-19 (dated by TCRdb to 2019 to 2021). The study in broad terms: Samples from collaborators originated in the United States, Italy and Spain and spanned both the acute and convalescent phases of COVID-19. The material from the prospective study consisted of cDNA or gDNA derived from T cells, B-cell-depleted T cells, or PBMCs. Deeply sampled blood TCRbeta repertoires from subjects exposed to, actively infected with, or recovered from COVID-19 were included in the dataset. The repertoires were released in a freely available public database meant as a resource for research on the immune response to SARS-CoV-2. The samples were drawn from two sources: the first 160 participants of the ongoing ImmuneRACE study, and fewer than 1,500 subjects contributed by 6 global collaborators. Nearly every sample came with metadata listing a de-identified subject ID, COVID-19 status, age in years and sex. HLA class I and class II types, where available, came from metadata supplied by the sample provider rather than from assay-based typing.

Each collaborating institution followed its own protocols to collect whole blood in K2EDTA tubes. For TCRbeta analysis, collaborators shipped samples in one of three forms: frozen whole blood, isolated PBMCs, or DNA extracted from either of those sample types. Trimming takes 2 bases from V and 5 bases from J, and the germline ends sit 18 bases apart. CDR1 MNHNS and CDR2 SASEGT were looked up in the germline V gene. The CDR3, cysteine through phenylalanine, is 16 amino acids long. Only the CDR3 part of the read is kept: 48 bases, read in frame from the first base. Beyond this particular receptor, the publication reports: The amount of clinical and demographic metadata varied by source and participant and was provided uncurated.

The rearrangement combines TRBV6-1 with TRBJ1-2; TRBD1 could be the D gene, as 5 bases match. The TCR sequence derives from a woman in her sixties with acute or convalescent COVID-19. The sample was peripheral blood. The DNA sequence reads TGTGCCAGCAGTGAACCTTTGGCAGGGCGGCTGTATGGCTACACCTTC. This yields the protein CASSEPLAGRLYGYTF.